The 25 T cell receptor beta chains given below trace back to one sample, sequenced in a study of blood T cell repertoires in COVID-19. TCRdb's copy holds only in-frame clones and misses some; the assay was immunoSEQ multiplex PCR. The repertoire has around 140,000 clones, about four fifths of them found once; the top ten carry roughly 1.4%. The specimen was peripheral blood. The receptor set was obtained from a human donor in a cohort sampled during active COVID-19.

CDR3 in amino acids: CASSDSKAGGSYNEQFF. The CDR3 bases are TGTGCCAGCAGCGATTCGAAAGCGGGAGGCTCCTACAATGAGCAGTTCTTC. The chain combines TRBV5-4 with TRBJ2-1; 9 bases align to TRBD2. J gave up 0 bases and V 4 bases, and 8 bases lay outside the gene matches. CDR3 length: 17 amino acids. From germline, CDR1 is SGHNT and CDR2 YYREEE (reference sequence). Full variable domain (missing parts from reference TRBV5-4 and TRBJ2-1): ETGVTQSPTHLIKTRGQQVTLRCSSQSGHNTVSWYQQALGQGPQFIFQYYREEENGRGNFPPRFSGLQFPNYSSELNVNALELDDSALYLCASSDSKAGGSYNEQFFGPGTRLTVL.

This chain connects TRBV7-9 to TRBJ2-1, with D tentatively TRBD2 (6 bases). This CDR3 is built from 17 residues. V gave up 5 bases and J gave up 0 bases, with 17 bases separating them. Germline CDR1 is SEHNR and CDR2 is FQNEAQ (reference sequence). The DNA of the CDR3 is TGTGCCAGCAGCCCGCGGGGTGGGGGGAGCTCCTACAATGAGCAGTTCTTC. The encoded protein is CASSPRGGGSSYNEQFF.

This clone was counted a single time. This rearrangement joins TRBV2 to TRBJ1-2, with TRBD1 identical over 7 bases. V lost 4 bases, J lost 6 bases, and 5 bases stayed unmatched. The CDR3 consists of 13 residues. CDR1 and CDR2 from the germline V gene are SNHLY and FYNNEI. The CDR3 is CASSAEGANGYTF. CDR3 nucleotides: TGTGCCAGCAGTGCCGAGGGGGCCAATGGCTACACCTTC.

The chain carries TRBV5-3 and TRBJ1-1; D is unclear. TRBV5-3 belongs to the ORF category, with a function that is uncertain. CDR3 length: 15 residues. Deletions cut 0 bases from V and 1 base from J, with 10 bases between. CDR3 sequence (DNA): TGTGCCAGAAGCTTGGTGTGGCATAAGAACACTGAAGCTTTCTTT. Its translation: CARSLVWHKNTEAFF.

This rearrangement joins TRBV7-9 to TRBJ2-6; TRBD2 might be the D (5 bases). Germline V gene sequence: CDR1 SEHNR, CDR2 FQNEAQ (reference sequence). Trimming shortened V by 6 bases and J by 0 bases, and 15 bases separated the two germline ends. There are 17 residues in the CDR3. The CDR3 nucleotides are TGTGCCAGCAGGAACGGGATACTAAGCTCTGGGGCCAACGTCCTGACTTTC. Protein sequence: CASRNGILSSGANVLTF.

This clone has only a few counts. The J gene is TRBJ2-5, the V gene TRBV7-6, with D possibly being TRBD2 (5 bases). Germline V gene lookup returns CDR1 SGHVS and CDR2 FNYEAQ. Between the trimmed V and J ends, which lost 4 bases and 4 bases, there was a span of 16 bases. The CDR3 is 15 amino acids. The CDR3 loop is CASSSKAPRGETQYF. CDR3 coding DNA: TGTGCCAGCAGCTCAAAGGCACCCCGGGGAGAGACCCAGTACTTC.

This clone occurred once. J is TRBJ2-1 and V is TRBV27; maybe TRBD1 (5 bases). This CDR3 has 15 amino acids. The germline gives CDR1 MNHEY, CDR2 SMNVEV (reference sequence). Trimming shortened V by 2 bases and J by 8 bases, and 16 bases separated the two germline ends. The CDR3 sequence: CASSLRSNRRDEQFF. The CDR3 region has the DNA TGTGCCAGCAGTTTACGCTCCAACAGGCGCGATGAGCAGTTCTTC.

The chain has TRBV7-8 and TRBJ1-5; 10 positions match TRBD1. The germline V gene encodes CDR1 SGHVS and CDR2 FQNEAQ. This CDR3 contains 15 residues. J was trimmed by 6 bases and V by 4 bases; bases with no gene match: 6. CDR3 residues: CASSSRTGGGQPQHF. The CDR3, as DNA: TGTGCCAGCAGCTCAAGGACAGGGGGGGGTCAGCCCCAGCATTTT.

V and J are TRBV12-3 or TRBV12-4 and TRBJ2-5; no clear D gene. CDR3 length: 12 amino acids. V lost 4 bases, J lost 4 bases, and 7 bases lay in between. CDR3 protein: CASSSVVETQYF. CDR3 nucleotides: TGTGCCAGCAGTTCCGTCGTAGAGACCCAGTACTTC.

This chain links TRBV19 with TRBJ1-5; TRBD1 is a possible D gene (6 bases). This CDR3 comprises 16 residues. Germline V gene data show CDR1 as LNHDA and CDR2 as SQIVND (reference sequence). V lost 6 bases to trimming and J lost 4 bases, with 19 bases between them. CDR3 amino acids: CASSPTGTLKNQPQHF. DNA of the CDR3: TGTGCCAGTAGCCCGACCGGGACACTGAAGAATCAGCCCCAGCATTTT.

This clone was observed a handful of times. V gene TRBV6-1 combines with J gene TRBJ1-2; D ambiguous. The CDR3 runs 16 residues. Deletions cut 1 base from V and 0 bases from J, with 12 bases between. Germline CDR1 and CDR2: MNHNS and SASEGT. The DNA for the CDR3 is TGTGCCAGCAGTGAAGACGTCCGGGTTTCTAACTATGGCTACACCTTC. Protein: CASSEDVRVSNYGYTF.

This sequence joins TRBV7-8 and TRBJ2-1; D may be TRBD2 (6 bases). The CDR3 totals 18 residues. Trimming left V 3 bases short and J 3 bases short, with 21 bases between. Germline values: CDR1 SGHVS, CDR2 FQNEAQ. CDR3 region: CASSLKPGVRLVYNEQFF. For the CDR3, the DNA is TGTGCCAGCAGCTTGAAGCCGGGAGTAAGGCTAGTCTACAATGAGCAGTTCTTC.

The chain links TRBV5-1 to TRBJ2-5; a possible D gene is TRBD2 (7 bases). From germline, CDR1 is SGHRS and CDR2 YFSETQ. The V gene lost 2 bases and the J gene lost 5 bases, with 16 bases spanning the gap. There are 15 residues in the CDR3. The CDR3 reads CASSFSAGAGETQYF. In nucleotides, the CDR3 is TGCGCCAGCAGCTTTTCGGCGGGGGCGGGGGAGACCCAGTACTTC.

The CDR3 DNA is TGTGCCAGTAGTCCGTCTGGATGGCAGCGAAGCACAGATACGCAGTATTTT. Translated: CASSPSGWQRSTDTQYF. This chain links TRBV19 with TRBJ2-3, with D unresolved. V lost 5 bases and J 0 bases, leaving 18 bases between the germline ends. Germline V gene lookup returns CDR1 LNHDA and CDR2 SQIVND (reference sequence). The CDR3 is made up of 17 amino acids. Filled out from reference TRBV19 and TRBJ2-3, the complete variable domain reads DGGITQSPKYLFRKEGQNVTLSCEQNLNHDAMYWYRQDPGQGLRLIYYSQIVNDFQKGDIAEGYSVSREKKESFPLTVTSAQKNPTAFYLCASSPSGWQRSTDTQYFGPGTRLTVL.

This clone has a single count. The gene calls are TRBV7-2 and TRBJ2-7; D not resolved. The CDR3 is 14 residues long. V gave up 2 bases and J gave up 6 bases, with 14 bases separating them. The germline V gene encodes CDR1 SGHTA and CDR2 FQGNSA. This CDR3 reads CASSLLEGVGEQYF. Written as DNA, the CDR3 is TGTGCCAGCAGCTTACTCGAAGGAGTGGGCGAGCAGTACTTC.

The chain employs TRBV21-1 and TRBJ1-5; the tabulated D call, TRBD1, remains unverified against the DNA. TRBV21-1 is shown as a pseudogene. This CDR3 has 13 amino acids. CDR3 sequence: CASRDSSNQPQHF. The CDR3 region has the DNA TGTGCCAGCAGGGACAGTAGCAATCAGCCCCAGCATTTT.

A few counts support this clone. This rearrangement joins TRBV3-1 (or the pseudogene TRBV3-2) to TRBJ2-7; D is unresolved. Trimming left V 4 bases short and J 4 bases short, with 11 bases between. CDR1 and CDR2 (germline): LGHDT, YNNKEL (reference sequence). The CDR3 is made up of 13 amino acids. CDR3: CASSPLSGYEQYF. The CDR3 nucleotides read TGTGCCAGCAGCCCACTCTCAGGATACGAGCAGTACTTC.

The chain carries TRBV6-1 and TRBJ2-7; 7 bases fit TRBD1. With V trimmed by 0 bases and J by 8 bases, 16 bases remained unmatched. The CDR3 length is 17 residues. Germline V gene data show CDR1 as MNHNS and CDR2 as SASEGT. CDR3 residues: CASSEAPLGTVPYKQYF. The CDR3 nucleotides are TGTGCCAGCAGTGAAGCGCCGTTGGGGACAGTACCTTATAAGCAGTACTTC.

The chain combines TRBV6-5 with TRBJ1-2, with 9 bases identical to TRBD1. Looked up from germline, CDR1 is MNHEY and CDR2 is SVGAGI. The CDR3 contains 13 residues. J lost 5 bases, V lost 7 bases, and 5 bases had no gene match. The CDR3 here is CASNGQGTYGYTF. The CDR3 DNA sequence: TGTGCCAGCAATGGACAGGGGACATATGGCTACACCTTC.

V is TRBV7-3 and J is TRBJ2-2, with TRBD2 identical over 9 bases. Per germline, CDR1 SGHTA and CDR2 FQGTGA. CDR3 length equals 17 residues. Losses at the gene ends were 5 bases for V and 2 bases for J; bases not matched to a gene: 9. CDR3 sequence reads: CASSDRGLAINTGELFF. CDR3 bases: TGTGCCAGCAGCGACCGAGGACTAGCGATCAACACCGGGGAGCTGTTTTTT.

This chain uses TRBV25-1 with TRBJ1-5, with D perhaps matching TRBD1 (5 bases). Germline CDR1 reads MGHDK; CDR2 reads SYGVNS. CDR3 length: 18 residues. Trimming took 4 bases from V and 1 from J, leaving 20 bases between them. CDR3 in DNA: TGTGCCAGCAGTGGGGAGGGGACCGCGGGCGGGAGCAATCAGCCCCAGCATTTT. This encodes CASSGEGTAGGSNQPQHF.

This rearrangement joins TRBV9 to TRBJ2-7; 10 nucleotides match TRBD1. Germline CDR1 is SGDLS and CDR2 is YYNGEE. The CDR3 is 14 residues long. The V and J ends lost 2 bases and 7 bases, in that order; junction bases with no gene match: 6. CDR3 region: CASSVRDRGGEQYF. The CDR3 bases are TGTGCCAGCAGCGTCCGGGACAGGGGTGGGGAGCAGTACTTC.

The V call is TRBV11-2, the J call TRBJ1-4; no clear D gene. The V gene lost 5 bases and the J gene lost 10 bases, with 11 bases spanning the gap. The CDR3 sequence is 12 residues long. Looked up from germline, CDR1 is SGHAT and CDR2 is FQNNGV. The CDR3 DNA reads TGTGCCAGCAGCCATTCTAACGGAAAACTGTTTTTT. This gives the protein CASSHSNGKLFF.

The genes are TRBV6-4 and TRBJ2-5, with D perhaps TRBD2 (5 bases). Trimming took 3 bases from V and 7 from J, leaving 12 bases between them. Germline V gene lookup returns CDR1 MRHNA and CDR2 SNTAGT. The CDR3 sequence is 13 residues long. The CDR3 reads CASSETSSGTQYF. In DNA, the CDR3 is TGTGCCAGCAGTGAAACCTCGAGCGGGACCCAGTACTTC.

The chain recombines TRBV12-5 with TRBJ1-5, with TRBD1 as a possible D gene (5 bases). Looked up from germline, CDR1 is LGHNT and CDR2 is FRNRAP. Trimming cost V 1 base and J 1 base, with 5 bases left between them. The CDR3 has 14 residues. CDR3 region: CASGLGTSNQPQHF. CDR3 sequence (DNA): TGTGCTAGTGGTTTGGGGACAAGCAATCAGCCCCAGCATTTT.